This T cell receptor beta chain was captured in a study of T cell repertoires in aging, cancer and after chemotherapy. At the level of the study: Donors were grouped into six age bands spanning 30 or younger through 70 or older. Over several months to years, re-sampled healthy donor repertoires clearly shared clones. Study-level results: In cancer patients, declining TCR diversity with age involved lost richness and lost evenness.

Multiplex touch-down PCR with TRB-A/B primers amplified rearranged V-D-J TRB sequences. TCRdb reprocessed the multiplex PCR reads with MiXCR, giving one entry per CDR3 protein. The sample has about 5,200 distinct CDR3 sequences; roughly 29% are singletons. Amplification of TCR beta used genomic DNA extracted from peripheral blood. Germline CDR1 reads SGHNT; CDR2 reads YYREEE (reference sequence). V gave up 6 bases and J gave up 2 bases, with 14 bases separating them. There are 15 residues in the CDR3. As concerns this clonotype: Its antigen is undetermined.

Specimen: blood. The J gene is TRBJ2-2, the V gene TRBV5-4; D perhaps matches TRBD2 (6 bases). This receptor was taken from a human donor in good health. The CDR3 loop reads CASTEAGRNTGELFF. In DNA form, the CDR3 reads TGTGCCAGCACCGAGGCGGGGAGAAACACCGGGGAGCTGTTTTTT.